The 31 T cell receptor beta chains below were found in one sample sequenced in a study of T cell repertoires in cytomegalovirus infection. Antigen specificity for these receptors is unknown. TCRdb re-called the reads with MiXCR, one entry per CDR3 protein. The sample contains 750,000 to 950,000 distinct CDR3 sequences, roughly 28% of which appear only once. The input for sequencing was cultured CD8+ T cells from PBMCs, taken from culture after CMV antigen stimulation. The origin of the receptors is a human donor in good health (CMV status not recorded). Some clones in this sample may be carry-over from other donors' samples.

The rearrangement joins TRBV11-2 to TRBJ1-6; maybe TRBD1 (6 bases). With 1 base removed from V and 7 bases from J, the gap between germline ends came to 14 bases. The CDR3 loop spans 16 amino acids. Germline CDR1 is SGHAT and CDR2 is FQNNGV. The CDR3 spells CASSLAIGGSNSPLHF. The CDR3 nucleotides are TGTGCCAGCAGCTTAGCTATAGGGGGTTCCAATTCACCCCTCCACTTT.

This clonotype was counted only a few times. The V and J genes are TRBV7-9 and TRBJ1-2, with D possibly matching TRBD1 (5 bases). CDR3 length: 11 residues. Germline loops: CDR1 SEHNR, CDR2 FQNEAQ (reference sequence). CDR3 sequence reads: CACREAYGYTF. Written as DNA, the CDR3 is TGTGCGTGCAGGGAGGCCTATGGCTACACCTTC.

CDR3 nucleotide sequence: TGTGCCAGCAGCCCTGTTGAGGGGGCATCGTCGTGGCAGTACTTC. It yields the protein CASSPVEGASSWQYF. The rearrangement links TRBV28 to TRBJ2-5, with 7 bases fitting TRBD1. Germline V gives CDR1 MDHEN, CDR2 SYDVKM. The CDR3 has 15 amino acids. V trimming: 6 bases; J trimming: 11 bases; junction bases outside the gene matches: 18.

This clonotype was observed a few times. The V call is TRBV6-2 or TRBV6-3, the J call TRBJ1-5; D not resolved. The CDR3 is 15 amino acids. Germline lookup yields CDR1 MNHEY and CDR2 SVGEGT. Trimming took off 4 bases at V and 1 base at J, with 11 bases between the two ends. CDR3 DNA sequence: TGTGCCAGCAGTTCATCTCCCAGGAGCAATCAGCCCCAGCATTTT. It specifies CASSSSPRSNQPQHF.

The V and J genes are TRBV5-5 and TRBJ1-1; maybe TRBD1 (5 bases). Germline CDR1 SGHKS, CDR2 YYEKEE (reference sequence). Between the trimmed V and J ends, which lost 4 bases and 0 bases, there was a span of 16 bases. This CDR3 contains 16 residues. CDR3 in DNA: TGTGCCAGCAGCAGACTAAGGGAGGGGATGAACACTGAAGCTTTCTTT. Its protein product is CASSRLREGMNTEAFF.

The V and J genes are TRBV25-1 and TRBJ1-4, with D possibly matching TRBD1 (6 bases). The V end was cut by 7 bases, the J end by 3 bases, with 15 bases between. Germline CDR1 reads MGHDK; CDR2 reads SYGVNS. This CDR3 contains 15 residues. The CDR3 protein is CASISGGGPNEKLFF. The CDR3 bases are TGTGCCAGCATCTCCGGGGGCGGACCTAATGAAAAACTGTTTTTT. Drawing the rest from reference TRBV25-1 and TRBJ1-4, the complete variable domain is EADIYQTPRYLVIGTGKKITLECSQTMGHDKMYWYQQDPGMELHLIHYSYGVNSTEKGDLSSESTVSRIRTEHFPLTLESARPSHTSQYLCASISGGGPNEKLFFGSGTQLSVL.

This clonotype was observed many times. This chain links TRBV5-6 with TRBJ1-1; TRBD1 is a possible D gene (6 bases). The CDR3 is 17 amino acids. Germline V gene lookup returns CDR1 SGHDT and CDR2 YYEEEE. V dropped 0 bases and J dropped 5 bases, with 20 bases sitting between them. The CDR3 bases are TGTGCCAGCAGCTTGGCCTCCTCAGACAGAGGGGGGACTGAAGCTTTCTTT. Translated: CASSLASSDRGGTEAFF.

The table lists this clonotype with a few counts. The chain couples TRBV6-6 to TRBJ1-1, with a possible D match to TRBD1 (6 bases). The V gene's germline CDR1 is MNHNY and CDR2 SVGAGI (reference sequence). The CDR3 has 13 residues. V was shortened by 2 bases and J by 6 bases, with 10 bases between the two germline ends. DNA for the CDR3: TGTGCCAGCAGTTACGACAGGACGCCTGAAGCTTTCTTT. Amino acids: CASSYDRTPEAFF.

This clonotype was counted at least ten times. V and J are TRBV7-9 and TRBJ2-1; D tentatively fits TRBD1 or TRBD2 (5 bases each). This CDR3 has 16 residues. The V and J ends lost 5 bases and 0 bases respectively, with 14 bases between them. Germline CDR1 reads SEHNR; CDR2 reads FQNEAQ (reference sequence). The CDR3 DNA reads as TGTGCCAGCAGCGGACGGGACGGCAGCTCCTACAATGAGCAGTTCTTC. Its translation is CASSGRDGSSYNEQFF.

V and J are TRBV4-3 and TRBJ1-1; the D is unclear. Germline V gene sequence: CDR1 LGHNA, CDR2 YSLEER. The CDR3 is made up of 15 amino acids. Trimming pared 4 bases from V and 2 bases from J, leaving 14 bases between. CDR3 residues: CASSPAETANTEAFF. CDR3 in DNA: TGCGCCAGCAGCCCGGCGGAAACAGCAAACACTGAAGCTTTCTTT.

J is TRBJ1-3 and V is TRBV6-6, with TRBD1 matching 7 bases. The CDR3 contains 15 residues. Germline V gives CDR1 MNHNY, CDR2 SVGAGI (reference sequence). After removal of 2 bases from V and 3 bases from J, the junction contained 4 bases not matched to a gene. CDR3 protein: CASSYTQGIGNTIYF. In nucleotides, the CDR3 is TGTGCCAGCAGTTACACACAGGGGATTGGAAACACCATATATTTT.

The rearrangement links TRBV5-1 to TRBJ2-1; 9 bases agree with TRBD1. Germline CDR1 SGHRS, CDR2 YFSETQ. V trimming: 7 bases; J trimming: 7 bases; junction bases outside the gene matches: 9. The CDR3 length is 14 residues. CDR3 nucleotide sequence: TGCGCCAGCCTAGCGGTTGGACAGGGGAATGAGCAGTTCTTC. Translated, it gives CASLAVGQGNEQFF.

The chain uses TRBV25-1 and TRBJ1-6, with D possibly matching TRBD1 (6 bases). CDR1 and CDR2 (germline): MGHDK, SYGVNS. CDR3 length equals 14 residues. V shed 3 bases and J shed 10 bases, with 13 bases lying between them. The CDR3, as DNA: TGTGCCAGCAGTGAGCTCTTAGGGGGATCACCCCTCCACTTT. It is translated as CASSELLGGSPLHF.

The chain recombines TRBV14 with TRBJ2-5; D is unclear. Germline assignment: CDR1 SGHDN and CDR2 FVKESK. This CDR3 contains 15 residues. V shed 0 bases and J shed 0 bases, with 8 bases lying between them. CDR3 loop: CASSQETAYQETQYF. CDR3 sequence (DNA): TGTGCCAGCAGCCAAGAAACCGCGTACCAAGAGACCCAGTACTTC.

The chain employs TRBV15 and TRBJ1-3; TRBD1 matches 8 bases. The V gene's germline CDR1 is LNHNV and CDR2 YYDKDF (reference sequence). The CDR3 extends over 17 amino acids. V shed 2 bases, J shed 2 bases, and the junction held 8 bases outside the gene matches. CDR3 nucleotides: TGTGCCACCAGCAGACGCACCAGGGGGCTGCCTGGAAACACCATATATTTT. It codes for CATSRRTRGLPGNTIYF.

The J gene is TRBJ2-7, the V gene TRBV4-1; the D gene is possibly TRBD2 (6 bases). This CDR3 is 15 amino acids long. Germline V gives CDR1 MGHRA, CDR2 YSYEKL. V was trimmed by 1 base and J by 3 bases, leaving 13 bases between them. CDR3 coding DNA: TGCGCCAGCAGCCAAGTTCCGGGACTCCGCTACGAGCAGTACTTC. This gives the protein CASSQVPGLRYEQYF.

V usage is TRBV4-1 and J usage is TRBJ2-7; tentatively, D is TRBD2 (6 bases). There are 16 residues in the CDR3. Germline CDR1 and CDR2: MGHRA and YSYEKL. The V end lost 4 bases, the J end lost 5 bases, and 21 bases lay between the germline ends. Here the CDR3 DNA reads TGCGCCAGCAGCCGAAGACTAGTAGGGCCTAACAACGAGCAGTACGTC. Amino acid sequence: CASSRRLVGPNNEQYV.

The chain couples TRBV19 to TRBJ1-5, with 8 bases matching TRBD1. CDR3 length: 16 residues. Germline-derived CDR1 and CDR2 are LNHDA and SQIVND (reference sequence). Trimming took 7 bases from V and 0 from J; bases not matched to a gene: 8. CDR3 protein: CASTMDREVSNQPQHF. Written as DNA, the CDR3 is TGTGCCAGTACCATGGACAGGGAGGTTAGCAATCAGCCCCAGCATTTT.

V gene TRBV27 combines with J gene TRBJ1-2; TRBD1 matches at 8 bases. This CDR3 has 14 amino acids. CDR1 is MNHEY, CDR2 SMNVEV, per germline (reference sequence). J lost 8 bases, V lost 4 bases, and 9 bases had no gene match. CDR3 nucleotide sequence: TGTGCCAGCAGTTCTCGACAGGGGAAGGAAGGCTACACCTTC. Translated, it gives CASSSRQGKEGYTF.

The chain has TRBV2 and TRBJ1-5; D is possibly TRBD1 (5 bases). Per germline, CDR1 SNHLY and CDR2 FYNNEI. This CDR3 spans 15 amino acids. The V gene lost 0 bases and the J gene lost 4 bases, with 10 bases spanning the gap. CDR3 residues: CASSEAGTRNQPQHF. The CDR3 DNA sequence: TGTGCCAGCAGTGAAGCAGGGACTAGAAATCAGCCCCAGCATTTT. Variable domain in full (rest from reference TRBV2 and TRBJ1-5): EPEVTQTPSHQVTQMGQEVILRCVPISNHLYFYWYRQILGQKVEFLVSFYNNEISEKSEIFDDQFSVERPDGSNFTLKIRSTKLEDSAMYFCASSEAGTRNQPQHFGDGTRLSIL.

In this sample, this clonotype turned up a few times. V usage is TRBV12-5 and J usage is TRBJ2-7; D may be TRBD2 (5 bases). There are 13 residues in the CDR3. V dropped 5 bases and J dropped 3 bases, with 11 bases sitting between them. Germline CDR1 is LGHNT and CDR2 is FRNRAP. CDR3 bases: TGTGCTAGTGGTCTCGATGGAGGCTACGAGCAGTACTTC. This gives the protein CASGLDGGYEQYF.

The gene calls are TRBV7-9 and TRBJ2-7, with D unclear. The CDR3 consists of 12 residues. Trimming removed 5 bases at V and 2 bases at J, with 7 bases between. Per germline, CDR1 SEHNR and CDR2 FQNEAQ (reference sequence). CDR3 bases: TGTGCCAGCAGCCCGGAACCCTACGAGCAGTACTTC. Its protein is CASSPEPYEQYF.

This sequence joins TRBV9 and TRBJ1-3, with a tentative D call TRBD1 (6 bases). The CDR3 runs 13 residues. Germline assignment: CDR1 SGDLS and CDR2 YYNGEE. Trimming left V 0 bases short and J 7 bases short, with 8 bases between. The CDR3 bases are TGTGCCAGCAGCGTAGCCGACAGGAACACCATATATTTT. This gives the protein CASSVADRNTIYF.

This clonotype has a handful of counts. DNA for the CDR3: TGCGCCAGCAGCCAAATCTCAGATAGCAATCAGCCCCAGCATTTT. This gives the protein CASSQISDSNQPQHF. This chain joins TRBV4-1 and TRBJ1-5, with D unresolved. Deletions cut 2 bases from V and 0 bases from J, with 8 bases between. The germline V gene has CDR1 MGHRA and CDR2 YSYEKL. The CDR3 has 15 residues.

V is TRBV7-9 and J is TRBJ2-5, with D perhaps TRBD2 (6 bases). Germline V gene data show CDR1 as SEHNR and CDR2 as FQNEAQ (reference sequence). The CDR3 is made up of 14 amino acids. The ends were cut back, 2 bases at V and 5 bases at J, with 12 bases in the middle. CDR3 sequence (DNA): TGTGCCAGCAGCTTACCGGCAGGGAGGGAGACCCAGTACTTC. Amino acids: CASSLPAGRETQYF.

This clonotype occurred a few times. The rearrangement links TRBV11-2 to TRBJ2-2, with a possible D match to TRBD2 (6 bases). Germline V gene sequence: CDR1 SGHAT, CDR2 FQNNGV. The CDR3 is 18 amino acids. V was clipped by 2 bases and J by 5 bases, with 21 bases between them. The CDR3 bases are TGTGCCAGCAGCTTAATTTTTGGAGGCAAGGGGACTACCGGGGAGCTGTTTTTT. Its translation is CASSLIFGGKGTTGELFF.

The chain is built from TRBV7-6 and TRBJ2-1; D not certain. V was cut by 2 bases and J by 8 bases, with 7 bases left in between. Germline CDR1 and CDR2: SGHVS and FNYEAQ. The CDR3 length is 12 residues. The DNA of the CDR3 is TGTGCCAGCAGCTTAAGGGCTCATGAGCAGTTCTTC. It is translated as CASSLRAHEQFF.

This clonotype was observed a few times. The chain uses TRBV4-1 and TRBJ1-1; D possibly corresponds to TRBD1 (5 bases). The CDR3 consists of 13 residues. V was pared by 0 bases and J by 11 bases, with 13 bases between. Germline values: CDR1 MGHRA, CDR2 YSYEKL. The CDR3 is CASSQDLTGGAFF. Here the CDR3 DNA reads TGCGCCAGCAGCCAAGATTTGACCGGGGGTGCTTTCTTT.

The rearrangement uses TRBV19 and TRBJ2-1; 8 nucleotides align to TRBD1. The CDR3 spans 15 residues. Germline V CDR1 and CDR2: LNHDA, SQIVND (reference sequence). V was pared by 6 bases and J by 4 bases, with 8 bases of the junction left unmatched. This CDR3 is CASSGPRTGYNEQFF. For the CDR3, the DNA is TGTGCCAGTAGCGGCCCCCGGACAGGGTACAATGAGCAGTTCTTC.

In its sample, this clonotype was seen a few times. The chain links TRBV15 to TRBJ1-1; 10 nucleotides align to TRBD1. The junction had 15 bases not matched to a gene; V was cut back by 5 bases and J by 3 bases. Germline CDR1 reads LNHNV; CDR2 reads YYDKDF (reference sequence). The CDR3 totals 18 residues. The CDR3 DNA reads as TGTGCCACCAGCCCCTACCCCGGGACAGGGGCTTACGACACTGAAGCTTTCTTT. This encodes CATSPYPGTGAYDTEAFF.

This clonotype was detected only a few times. The chain recombines TRBV7-9 with TRBJ1-1, with 8 positions matching TRBD1. From germline, CDR1 is SEHNR and CDR2 FQNEAQ (reference sequence). CDR3 size: 13 residues. Unmatched junction bases numbered 7, after V lost 5 bases and J lost 8 bases. The CDR3 protein is CASSRTGFPEAFF. DNA of the CDR3: TGTGCCAGCAGCCGGACAGGGTTTCCCGAAGCTTTCTTT.